The text below deals with one T cell receptor (beta chain). This sample was taken from a study of control samples from healthy donors and cancer patients. Germline CDR1 is SGHRS and CDR2 is YFSETQ. The CDR3 is 12 residues long. Trimming stripped 6 bases from V and 8 bases from J, with 12 bases between. Assay: immunoSEQ multiplex PCR; the TCRdb copy retains only in-frame clones and omits some. The data show about 120,000 clones, with roughly 89% seen just once and 12% held by the top ten. The V and J genes are TRBV5-1 and TRBJ2-1; D tentatively fits TRBD1 or TRBD2 (5 bases each). Specimen: blood. This TCR derives from a man aged 25 to 40 in good health. The CDR3 nucleotides read TGCGCCAGCACTTCTGGGGGTTATGAGCAGTTCTTC. This codes for CASTSGGYEQFF.